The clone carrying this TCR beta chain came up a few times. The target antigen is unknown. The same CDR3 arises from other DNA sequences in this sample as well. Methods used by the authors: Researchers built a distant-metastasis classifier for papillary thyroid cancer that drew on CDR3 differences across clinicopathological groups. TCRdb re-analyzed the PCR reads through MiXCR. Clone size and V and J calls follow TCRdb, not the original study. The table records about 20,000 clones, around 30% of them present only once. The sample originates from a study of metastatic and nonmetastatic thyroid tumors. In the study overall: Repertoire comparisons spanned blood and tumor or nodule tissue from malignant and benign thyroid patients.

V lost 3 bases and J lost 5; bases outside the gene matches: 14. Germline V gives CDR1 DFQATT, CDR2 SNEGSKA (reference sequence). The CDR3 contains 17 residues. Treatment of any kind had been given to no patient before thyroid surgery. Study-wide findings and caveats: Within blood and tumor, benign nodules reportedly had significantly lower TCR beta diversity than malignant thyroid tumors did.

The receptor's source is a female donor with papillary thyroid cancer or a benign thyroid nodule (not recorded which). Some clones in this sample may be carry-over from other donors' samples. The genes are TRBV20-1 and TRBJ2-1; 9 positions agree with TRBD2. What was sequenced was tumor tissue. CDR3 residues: CSASGASGKGLNNEQFF. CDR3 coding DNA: TGCAGTGCTAGTGGGGCTAGCGGGAAGGGGTTGAACAATGAGCAGTTCTTC.